The sequence of this T cell receptor beta chain was determined in a study of T cell responses to AZD1222 COVID-19 vaccine. TCRdb's table, derived via immunoSEQ multiplex PCR, lists solely in-frame clones and lacks some. The sample yields roughly 100,000 clones, roughly 87% seen once. This clone was observed once. Trimming removed 5 bases from V and 13 bases from J; junction bases left unmatched: 8. The germline V gene has CDR1 SGHTA and CDR2 FQGTGA. The CDR3 covers 13 residues. The sample here was peripheral blood, taken 28 days after the second AZD1222 dose. The V call is TRBV7-3, the J call TRBJ2-1, with TRBD2 matching over 10 bases. This sequence was found in an adult who received the AZD1222 COVID-19 vaccine. The CDR3: CASSPLAGGRQFF. DNA of the CDR3: TGTGCCAGCAGCCCCTTAGCGGGAGGCCGCCAGTTCTTC. Complete variable domain (other parts from reference TRBV7-3 and TRBJ2-1): GAGVSQTPSNKVTEKGKYVELRCDPISGHTALYWYRQSLGQGPEFLIYFQGTGAADDSGLPNDRFFAVRPEGSVSTLKIQRTERGDSAVYLCASSPLAGGRQFFGPGTRLTVL.